This TCR beta chain was captured in a study of metastatic and nonmetastatic thyroid tumors. Study at large: For malignant and benign thyroid patients, tumor or nodule tissue and blood were the sources whose repertoires were compared.

Methods used by the authors: What underpinned the distant-metastasis classifier for papillary thyroid cancer was the set of CDR3 differences across clinicopathological groups. TCRdb re-called clones from the PCR reads using MiXCR. The V and J calls and clone size come from TCRdb's table, not from the authors' own analysis. Of tens of thousands of clones in the sample, roughly 12% are singletons; the top ten hold around 9.7%. Germline V gene sequence: CDR1 SGDLS, CDR2 YYNGEE. V was cut by 0 bases and J by 7 bases, with 2 bases left in between. This CDR3 contains 12 residues. Patients had received no treatment of any kind before thyroid surgery. This clone was picked up many times. As yet, its antigen is unknown. Study-wide results and limits: Within blood and tumor, benign nodules reportedly had significantly lower TCR beta diversity than malignant thyroid tumors did.

The material sequenced was blood. V gene TRBV9 combines with J gene TRBJ1-6, with D hard to call. The source of this sequence is a male donor with papillary thyroid cancer or a benign thyroid nodule (not recorded which). Some clones in this sample may be carry-over from other donors' samples. CDR3 amino acids: CASSVGNSPLHF. The CDR3 coding sequence is TGTGCCAGCAGCGTAGGGAATTCACCCCTCCACTTT.